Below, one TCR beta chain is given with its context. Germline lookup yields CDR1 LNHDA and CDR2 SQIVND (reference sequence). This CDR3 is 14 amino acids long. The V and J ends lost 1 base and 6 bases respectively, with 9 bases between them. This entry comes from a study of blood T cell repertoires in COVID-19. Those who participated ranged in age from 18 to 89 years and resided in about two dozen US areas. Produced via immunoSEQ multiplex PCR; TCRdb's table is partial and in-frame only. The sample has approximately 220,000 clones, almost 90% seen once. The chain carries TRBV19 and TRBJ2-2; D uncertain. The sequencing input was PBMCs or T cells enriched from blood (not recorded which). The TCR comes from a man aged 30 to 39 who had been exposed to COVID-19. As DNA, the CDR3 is TGTGCCAGTAGTATAGGAGGAGTCGCCGGGGAGCTGTTTTTT. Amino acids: CASSIGGVAGELFF.